These 23 T cell receptor beta chains share one sample of origin, sequenced in a study of blood T cell repertoires in COVID-19. Using immunoSEQ multiplex PCR, the repertoire was profiled, and TCRdb retains in-frame clones only, with some absent. Among about 84,000 clones, approximately 80% were seen once, and the ten largest hold about a sixth. The sequenced sample was peripheral blood. These receptors were taken from a woman aged 80 or over with acute or convalescent COVID-19.

DNA of the CDR3: TGCGCCAGCAGTGAAGGGACAGGCGTCTACGAGCAGTACTTC. Translating it yields CASSEGTGVYEQYF. The chain joins TRBV10-1 to TRBJ2-7; 8 bases match TRBD1. V lost 3 bases and J lost 3; bases outside the gene matches: 4. Looked up from germline, CDR1 is WNHNN and CDR2 is SYGVQD (reference sequence). This CDR3 has 14 amino acids.

The chain recombines TRBV5-5 with TRBJ1-3; D is unclear. The length of the CDR3 is 15 residues. V was trimmed by 4 bases and J by 1 base, leaving 12 bases between them. Per germline, CDR1 SGHKS and CDR2 YYEKEE (reference sequence). CDR3 in DNA: TGTGCCAGCAGCCGGACGGGATTATCTGGAAACACCATATATTTT. It encodes CASSRTGLSGNTIYF. Drawing the rest from reference TRBV5-5 and TRBJ1-3, the complete variable domain is DAGVTQSPTHLIKTRGQQVTLRCSPISGHKSVSWYQQVLGQGPQFIFQYYEKEERGRGNFPDRFSARQFPNYSSELNVNALLLGDSALYLCASSRTGLSGNTIYFGEGSWLTVV.

The chain employs TRBV28 and TRBJ1-3, with a tentative D call TRBD1 (5 bases). The CDR3 extends over 16 amino acids. Trimming removed 5 bases from V and 2 bases from J, with 16 bases in between. CDR1 is MDHEN and CDR2 is SYDVKM in the germline V gene. CDR3 residues: CASSPHAGSTGNTIYF. For the CDR3, the DNA is TGTGCCAGCAGTCCTCACGCAGGGTCTACTGGAAACACCATATATTTT.

This chain links TRBV3-1 (or the pseudogene TRBV3-2) with TRBJ1-1; tentatively, D is TRBD1 (5 bases). CDR1 LGHDT and CDR2 YNNKEL come from the germline V gene (reference sequence). The CDR3 is 15 amino acids. V was pared by 5 bases and J by 3 bases, with 16 bases between. CDR3 DNA: TGTGCCAGCAGCGATCTTGTAGGGGCTTACACTGAAGCTTTCTTT. As protein: CASSDLVGAYTEAFF.

This clone appeared once. The chain employs TRBV3-1 (or the pseudogene TRBV3-2) and TRBJ1-4; no definite D call. The CDR3 extends over 14 amino acids. Looked up from germline, CDR1 is LGHDT and CDR2 is YNNKEL (reference sequence). V dropped 6 bases and J dropped 6 bases, with 14 bases sitting between them. The CDR3 spells CASSRVWLDEKLFF. CDR3 nucleotides: TGTGCCAGCAGTCGTGTTTGGCTGGATGAAAAACTGTTTTTT.

The rearrangement joins TRBV15 to TRBJ2-7; 10 bases match TRBD1. V gave up 3 bases and J gave up 2 bases; unmatched junction bases: 10. CDR1 LNHNV and CDR2 YYDKDF come from the germline V gene (reference sequence). The CDR3 contains 17 residues. The CDR3 region is CATSRERTGTGAYEQYF. Written as DNA, the CDR3 is TGTGCCACCAGCAGGGAACGCACCGGGACAGGGGCCTACGAGCAGTACTTC. The full variable domain, its missing parts supplied by reference TRBV15 and TRBJ2-7, is DAMVIQNPRYQVTQFGKPVTLSCSQTLNHNVMYWYQQKSSQAPKLLFHYYDKDFNNEADTPDNFQSRRPNTSFCFLDIRSPGLGDTAMYLCATSRERTGTGAYEQYFGPGTRLTVT.

The count of this clone is one. The chain combines TRBV5-1 with TRBJ2-2; no clear D gene. The CDR3 spans 11 residues. The V gene lost 4 bases and the J gene lost 11 bases, with 9 bases spanning the gap. CDR1 and CDR2 (germline): SGHRS, YFSETQ. The CDR3: CASSETSELFF. Here the CDR3 DNA reads TGCGCCAGCAGCGAAACGAGCGAGCTGTTTTTT. The complete variable domain, with remaining parts taken from reference TRBV5-1 and TRBJ2-2, reads KAGVTQTPRYLIKTRGQQVTLSCSPISGHRSVSWYQQTPGQGLQFLFEYFSETQRNKGNFPGRFSGRQFSNSRSEMNVSTLELGDSALYLCASSETSELFFGEGSRLTVL.

The chain recombines TRBV3-1 (or the pseudogene TRBV3-2) with TRBJ2-7; 8 positions match TRBD2. Germline trimming cut 4 bases from V and 6 bases from J; bases unmatched to any gene: 8. This CDR3 contains 14 residues. Germline CDR1 is LGHDT and CDR2 is YNNKEL (reference sequence). The CDR3 loop reads CASSPGGGLVEQYF. CDR3 nucleotides: TGTGCCAGCAGCCCCGGGGGGGGCCTCGTCGAGCAGTACTTC.

The J gene is TRBJ2-2, the V gene TRBV19; 8 bases are a match to TRBD1. Unmatched junction bases numbered 5, after V lost 7 bases and J lost 4 bases. CDR3 length: 14 amino acids. Germline lookup yields CDR1 LNHDA and CDR2 SQIVND (reference sequence). The CDR3 sequence: CASKRQGSTGELFF. The CDR3 region has the DNA TGTGCCAGTAAGAGACAGGGGAGCACCGGGGAGCTGTTTTTT.

This chain links TRBV6-5 with TRBJ1-1; TRBD1 is a possible D gene (5 bases). The CDR3 is 13 residues long. Germline V lookup: CDR1 MNHEY, CDR2 SVGAGI. With 5 bases removed from V and 10 bases from J, the gap between germline ends came to 17 bases. The chain's CDR3 is CASSQTPTAGAFF. The CDR3 region has the DNA TGTGCCAGCAGTCAGACCCCGACAGCAGGAGCTTTCTTT.

The gene calls are TRBV19 and TRBJ2-2, with 7 bases matching TRBD1. The germline CDR1 and CDR2 sequences are LNHDA and SQIVND (reference sequence). The trim removed 8 bases at V and 8 bases at J, leaving 5 bases unmatched. There are 12 residues in the CDR3. CDR3 residues: CASGQAPGELFF. DNA of the CDR3: TGTGCCAGTGGACAGGCCCCAGGGGAGCTGTTTTTT.

This rearrangement joins TRBV14 to TRBJ1-1, with D hard to call. V lost 4 bases, J lost 0 bases, and 12 bases lay in between. The CDR3 has 15 amino acids. Germline V gene sequence: CDR1 SGHDN, CDR2 FVKESK. CDR3 nucleotides: TGTGCCAGCAGCCCCGGTGCCTTGATGAACACTGAAGCTTTCTTT. This encodes CASSPGALMNTEAFF.

The chain carries TRBV11-3 and TRBJ2-5; 10 bases fit TRBD2. The CDR3 totals 15 residues. J lost 11 bases, V lost 1 base, and 10 bases had no gene match. Germline loops: CDR1 SGHNT, CDR2 YENEEA. In nucleotides, the CDR3 is TGTGCCAGCAGCTTAGGGACTAGCGGAACCGATAGGCAGTACTTC. Translated: CASSLGTSGTDRQYF. Full variable domain (remainder filled in from reference TRBV11-3 and TRBJ2-5): EAGVVQSPRYKIIEKKQPVAFWCNPISGHNTLYWYLQNLGQGPELLIRYENEEAVDDSQLPKDRFSAERLKGVDSTLKIQPAELGDSAVYLCASSLGTSGTDRQYFGPGTRLLVL.

This chain links TRBV5-1 with TRBJ1-2; D unclear. The CDR3 runs to 12 residues. Germline V gives CDR1 SGHRS, CDR2 YFSETQ. The V end lost 0 bases, the J end lost 8 bases, and 8 bases lay between the germline ends. For the CDR3, the DNA is TGCGCCAGCAGCTTGGGAGCCGGGGGCTACACCTTC. This codes for CASSLGAGGYTF.

This chain uses TRBV28 with TRBJ1-2; maybe TRBD1 (5 bases). There are 12 residues in the CDR3. Trimming pared 6 bases from V and 8 bases from J, leaving 13 bases between. Germline loops: CDR1 MDHEN, CDR2 SYDVKM. The CDR3 DNA reads TGTGCCAGCAGGTCAGGGTCCGGGGGCTACACCTTC. Protein product: CASRSGSGGYTF.

V usage is TRBV14 and J usage is TRBJ1-1; D is perhaps TRBD1 (6 bases). The CDR3 runs 15 residues. Trimming removed 1 base at V and 6 bases at J, with 15 bases between. Germline CDR1 is SGHDN and CDR2 is FVKESK. The CDR3 DNA reads TGTGCCAGCAGCCAAGCCCGGAACAGGGTGCCTGAAGCTTTCTTT. Encoded protein: CASSQARNRVPEAFF.

This rearrangement joins TRBV28 to TRBJ1-2; 8 nucleotides match TRBD1. With V trimmed by 6 bases and J by 4 bases, 13 bases remained unmatched. Germline CDR1 and CDR2: MDHEN and SYDVKM. This CDR3 spans 16 amino acids. CDR3 bases: TGTGCCAGCAGGAACTACCCAGGGGGCGGGTCCTATGGCTACACCTTC. This codes for CASRNYPGGGSYGYTF.

The chain employs TRBV9 and TRBJ1-2; TRBD1 is a possible D gene (5 bases). V shed 2 bases and J shed 2 bases, with 19 bases lying between them. The CDR3 covers 17 residues. CDR1 is SGDLS, CDR2 YYNGEE, per germline. The CDR3 DNA sequence: TGTGCCAGCAGCGTGGATTTTAGGTGGACAAAGAACTATGGCTACACCTTC. It is translated as CASSVDFRWTKNYGYTF.

The V and J genes are TRBV7-2 and TRBJ1-5, with 9 nucleotides matching TRBD1. Looked up from germline, CDR1 is SGHTA and CDR2 is FQGNSA. The CDR3 extends over 16 amino acids. The junction had 12 bases not matched to a gene; V was cut back by 5 bases and J by 7 bases. The CDR3 reads CASSPSPRQGGQPQHF. CDR3 bases: TGTGCCAGCAGCCCAAGCCCCAGACAGGGGGGGCAGCCCCAGCATTTT.

The chain recombines TRBV9 with TRBJ2-1; D might be TRBD1 (5 bases). Germline values: CDR1 SGDLS, CDR2 YYNGEE. V was clipped by 0 bases and J by 7 bases, with 14 bases between them. This CDR3 region has 15 residues. CDR3 DNA sequence: TGTGCCAGCAGCGTAGGTGGTCAGGGCCCGAATGAGCAGTTCTTC. Its translation: CASSVGGQGPNEQFF.

V is TRBV3-1 (or the pseudogene TRBV3-2) and J is TRBJ2-3, with unresolved D. The CDR3 runs 13 residues. Trimming cost V 1 base and J 7 bases, with 9 bases left between them. Germline V lookup: CDR1 LGHDT, CDR2 YNNKEL (reference sequence). The CDR3: CASSQGSSHTQYF. CDR3 coding DNA: TGTGCCAGCAGCCAAGGTAGTAGTCATACGCAGTATTTT.

The chain combines TRBV6-4 with TRBJ1-2; D is unresolved. The V gene's germline CDR1 is MRHNA and CDR2 SNTAGT. The germline V and J ends were trimmed by 2 bases and 6 bases, with 13 bases remaining between them. The CDR3 loop spans 14 amino acids. Here the CDR3 DNA reads TGTGCCAGCAGTGACCCCGGGAGGTCCGATGGCTACACCTTC. It translates to CASSDPGRSDGYTF.

The chain combines TRBV3-1 (or the pseudogene TRBV3-2) with TRBJ2-7; D is unclear. V was pared by 9 bases and J by 2 bases, with 11 bases between. Germline V lookup: CDR1 LGHDT, CDR2 YNNKEL (reference sequence). This CDR3 comprises 12 residues. Here the CDR3 DNA reads TGTGCCAGTGCGACTGGTGCCTACGAGCAGTACTTC. This gives the protein CASATGAYEQYF.